This TCR beta chain appears in the sequencing data of a study of blood T cell repertoires in COVID-19. In the authors' workflow: Reference gene primer amplification yielded estimated nucleated cell counts. Produced via immunoSEQ multiplex PCR; TCRdb's table is partial and in-frame only. The D gene and trimming were derived from the DNA, and the V and J assignments and clone size from that table. The table records approximately 340,000 clones, roughly 92% of them present only once. The CDR3 has 14 amino acids. Trimming took 10 bases from V and 0 from J, leaving 16 bases between them. The germline gives CDR1 LNHDA, CDR2 SQIVND (reference sequence). Across 20 to 25 US areas, participants ranged in age from about 18 to 90 years. Clinical history reported by participants formed the basis on which cohorts were assigned. In the 2 weeks before study entry, exposed participants met a COVID-19 case, which was PCR-confirmed or clinician-diagnosed.

This clonotype was sampled from a woman aged 40 to 50 who had been exposed to COVID-19. Sequenced input: PBMCs or T cells enriched from blood (not recorded which). The chain couples TRBV19 to TRBJ2-7, with D possibly being TRBD2 (5 bases). CDR3 residues: CATDRTGSSYEQYF. CDR3 in DNA: TGTGCCACCGACCGGACGGGGAGCTCCTACGAGCAGTACTTC. The whole variable domain, remainder taken from reference TRBV19 and TRBJ2-7, is DGGITQSPKYLFRKEGQNVTLSCEQNLNHDAMYWYRQDPGQGLRLIYYSQIVNDFQKGDIAEGYSVSREKKESFPLTVTSAQKNPTAFYLCATDRTGSSYEQYFGPGTRLTVT.